The T cell receptor (beta chain) under discussion was sequenced for a study of blood T cell repertoires in COVID-19. Background on the study: Sources were T cells, B-cell-depleted T cells, or PBMCs; the material itself was cDNA or gDNA.

As processed by the authors: Estimated nucleated cell counts came from reference gene primer amplification. The method was immunoSEQ multiplex PCR; TCRdb's version includes in-frame clones alone and lacks a portion of them. That table gives V, J and clone size, and the DNA gave D and trimming. The repertoire consists of 35,000 to 50,000 clones, with 83% occurring once and the leading ten covering approximately 6.1%. Germline assignment: CDR1 SGHDN and CDR2 FVKESK. Trimming removed 0 bases at V and 4 bases at J, with 9 bases between. This CDR3 comprises 14 residues. The receptor comes from a woman older than 75 with acute or convalescent COVID-19. The J gene is TRBJ1-1, the V gene TRBV14; a possible D gene is TRBD1 (5 bases). Sequencing was done on a sample of peripheral blood. The CDR3 region is CASSQDWRGTEAFF. CDR3 in DNA: TGTGCCAGCAGCCAAGATTGGAGGGGCACTGAAGCTTTCTTT.